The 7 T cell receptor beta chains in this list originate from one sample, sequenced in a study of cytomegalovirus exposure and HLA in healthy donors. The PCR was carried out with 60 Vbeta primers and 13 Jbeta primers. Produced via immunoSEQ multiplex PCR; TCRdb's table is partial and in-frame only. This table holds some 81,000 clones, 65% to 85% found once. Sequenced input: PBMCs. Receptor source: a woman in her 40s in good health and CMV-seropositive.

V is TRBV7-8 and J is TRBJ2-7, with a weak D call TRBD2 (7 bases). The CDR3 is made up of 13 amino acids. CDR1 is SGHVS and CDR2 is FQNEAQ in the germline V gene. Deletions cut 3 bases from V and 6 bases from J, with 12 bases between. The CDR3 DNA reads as TGTGCCAGCAGCTTGGTGGGGGGGCGCGAGCAGTACTTC. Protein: CASSLVGGREQYF.

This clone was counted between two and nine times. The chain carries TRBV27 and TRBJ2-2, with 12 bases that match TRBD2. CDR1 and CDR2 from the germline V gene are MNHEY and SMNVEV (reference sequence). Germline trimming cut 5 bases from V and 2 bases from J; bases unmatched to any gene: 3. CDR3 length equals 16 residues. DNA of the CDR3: TGTGCCAGCAGTGACGGACTAGCGGGAAACACCGGGGAGCTGTTTTTT. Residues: CASSDGLAGNTGELFF.

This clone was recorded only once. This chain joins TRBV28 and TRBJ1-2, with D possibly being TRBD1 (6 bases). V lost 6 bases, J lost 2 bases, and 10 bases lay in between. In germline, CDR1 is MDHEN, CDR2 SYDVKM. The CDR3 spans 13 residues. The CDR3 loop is CASRDSRNYGYTF. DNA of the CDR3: TGTGCCAGCAGGGACAGTAGAAACTATGGCTACACCTTC.

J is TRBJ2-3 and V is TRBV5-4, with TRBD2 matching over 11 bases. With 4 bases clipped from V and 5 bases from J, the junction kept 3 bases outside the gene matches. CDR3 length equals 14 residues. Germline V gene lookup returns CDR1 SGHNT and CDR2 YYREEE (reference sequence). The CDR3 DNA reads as TGTGCCAGCAGCGGTAGCGGGAGGGTAGATACGCAGTATTTT. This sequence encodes CASSGSGRVDTQYF.

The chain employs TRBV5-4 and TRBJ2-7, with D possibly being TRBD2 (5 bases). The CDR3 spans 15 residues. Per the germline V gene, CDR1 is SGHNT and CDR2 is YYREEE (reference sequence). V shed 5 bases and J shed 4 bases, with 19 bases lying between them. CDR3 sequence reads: CASRAGRDHAYEQYF. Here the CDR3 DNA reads TGTGCCAGCAGGGCGGGCCGGGATCATGCTTACGAGCAGTACTTC.

The CDR3 spells CASSGQGTGANVLTF. For the CDR3, the DNA is TGTGCCAGCAGTGGACAGGGTACTGGGGCCAACGTCCTGACTTTC. This sequence joins TRBV5-6 and TRBJ2-6, with TRBD1 matching over 8 bases. J gave up 2 bases and V 5 bases, and 3 bases lay outside the gene matches. Germline lookup yields CDR1 SGHDT and CDR2 YYEEEE. The CDR3 covers 15 residues.

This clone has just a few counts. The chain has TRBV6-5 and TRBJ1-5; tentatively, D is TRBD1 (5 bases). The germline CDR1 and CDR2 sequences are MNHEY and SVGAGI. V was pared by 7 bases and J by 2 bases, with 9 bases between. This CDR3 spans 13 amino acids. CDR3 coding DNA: TGTGCCAGCAAACAGGAACGCAATCAGCCCCAGCATTTT. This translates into CASKQERNQPQHF.